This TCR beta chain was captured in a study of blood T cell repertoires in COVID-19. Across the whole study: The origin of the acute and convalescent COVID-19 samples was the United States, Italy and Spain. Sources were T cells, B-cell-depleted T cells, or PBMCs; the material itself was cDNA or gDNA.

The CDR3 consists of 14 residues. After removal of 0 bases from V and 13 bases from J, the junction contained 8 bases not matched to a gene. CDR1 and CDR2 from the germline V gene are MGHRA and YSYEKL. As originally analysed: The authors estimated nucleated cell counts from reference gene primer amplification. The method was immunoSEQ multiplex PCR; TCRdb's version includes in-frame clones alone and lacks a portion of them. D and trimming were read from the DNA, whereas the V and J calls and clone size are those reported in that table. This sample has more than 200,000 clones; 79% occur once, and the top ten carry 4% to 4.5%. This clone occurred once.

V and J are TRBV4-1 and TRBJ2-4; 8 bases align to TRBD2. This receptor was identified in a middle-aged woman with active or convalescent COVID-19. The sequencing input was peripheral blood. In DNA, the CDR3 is TGCGCCAGCAGCCAAGATAAAAGCGGGGGTTTGCAGTACTTC. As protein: CASSQDKSGGLQYF.